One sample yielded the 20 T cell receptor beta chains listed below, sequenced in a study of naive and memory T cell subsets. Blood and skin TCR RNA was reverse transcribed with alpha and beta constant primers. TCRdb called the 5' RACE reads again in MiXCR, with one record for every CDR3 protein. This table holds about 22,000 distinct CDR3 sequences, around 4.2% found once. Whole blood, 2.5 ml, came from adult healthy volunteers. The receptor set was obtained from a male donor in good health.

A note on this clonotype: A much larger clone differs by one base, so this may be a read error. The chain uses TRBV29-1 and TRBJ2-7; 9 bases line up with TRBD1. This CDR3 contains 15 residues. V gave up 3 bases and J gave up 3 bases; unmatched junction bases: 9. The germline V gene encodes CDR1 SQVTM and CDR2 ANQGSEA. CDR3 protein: CSVDRTRDRVYEQYF. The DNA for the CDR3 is TGCAGCGTTGATCGGACCAGGGACAGGGTCTACGAGCAGTACTTC.

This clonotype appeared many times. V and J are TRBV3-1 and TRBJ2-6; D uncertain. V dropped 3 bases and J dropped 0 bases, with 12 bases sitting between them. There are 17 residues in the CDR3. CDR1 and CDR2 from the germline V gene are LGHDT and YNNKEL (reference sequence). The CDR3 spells CASSHGNPSSGANVLTF. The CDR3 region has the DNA TGTGCCAGCAGCCACGGTAACCCCAGCTCTGGGGCCAACGTCCTGACTTTC.

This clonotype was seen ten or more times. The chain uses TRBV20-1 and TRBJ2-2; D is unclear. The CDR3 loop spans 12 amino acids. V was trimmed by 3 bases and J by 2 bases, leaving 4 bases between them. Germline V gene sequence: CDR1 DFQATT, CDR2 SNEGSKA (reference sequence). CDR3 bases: TGCAGTGCTAGTAGAAACACCGGGGAGCTGTTTTTT. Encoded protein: CSASRNTGELFF.

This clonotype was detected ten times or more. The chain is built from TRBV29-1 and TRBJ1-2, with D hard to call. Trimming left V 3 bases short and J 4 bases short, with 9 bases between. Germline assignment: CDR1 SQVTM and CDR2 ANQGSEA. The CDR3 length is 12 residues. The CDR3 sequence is CSVDSHGYGYTF. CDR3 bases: TGCAGCGTTGACAGTCATGGCTATGGCTACACCTTC. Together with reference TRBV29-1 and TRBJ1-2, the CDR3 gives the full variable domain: SAVISQKPSRDICQRGTSLTIQCQVDSQVTMMFWYRQQPGQSLTLIATANQGSEATYESGFVIDKFPISRPNLTFSTLTVSNMSPEDSSIYLCSVDSHGYGYTFGSGTRLTVV.

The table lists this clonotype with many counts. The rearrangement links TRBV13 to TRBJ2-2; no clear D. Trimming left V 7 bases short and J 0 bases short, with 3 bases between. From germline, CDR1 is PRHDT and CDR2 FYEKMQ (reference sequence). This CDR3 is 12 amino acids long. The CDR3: CASTPNTGELFF. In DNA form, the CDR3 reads TGTGCCAGCACACCGAACACCGGGGAGCTGTTTTTT.

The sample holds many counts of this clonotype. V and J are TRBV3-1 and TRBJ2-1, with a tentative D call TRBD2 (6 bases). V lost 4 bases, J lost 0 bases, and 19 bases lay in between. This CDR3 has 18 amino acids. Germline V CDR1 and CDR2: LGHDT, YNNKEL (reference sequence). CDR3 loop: CASSPLAGIPGSYNEQFF. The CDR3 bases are TGTGCCAGCAGCCCCTTGGCGGGGATACCGGGCTCCTACAATGAGCAGTTCTTC.

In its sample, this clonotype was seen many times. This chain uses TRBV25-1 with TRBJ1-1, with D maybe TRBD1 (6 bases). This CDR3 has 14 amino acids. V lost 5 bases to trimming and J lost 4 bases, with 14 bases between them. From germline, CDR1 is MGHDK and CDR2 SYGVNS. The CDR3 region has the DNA TGTGCCAGCAGTTCGTTCGGGGGGCTCACTGAAGCTTTCTTT. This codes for CASSSFGGLTEAFF. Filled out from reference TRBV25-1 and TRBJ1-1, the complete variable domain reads EADIYQTPRYLVIGTGKKITLECSQTMGHDKMYWYQQDPGMELHLIHYSYGVNSTEKGDLSSESTVSRIRTEHFPLTLESARPSHTSQYLCASSSFGGLTEAFFGQGTRLTVV.

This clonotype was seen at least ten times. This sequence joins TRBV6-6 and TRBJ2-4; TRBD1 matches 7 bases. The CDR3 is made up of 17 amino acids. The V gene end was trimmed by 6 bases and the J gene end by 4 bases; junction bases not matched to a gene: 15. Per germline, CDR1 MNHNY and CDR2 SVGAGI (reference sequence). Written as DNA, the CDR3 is TGTGCCAGCAGCCACAACAGGGGCCAAAGTGGGAAAAACATTCAGTACTTC. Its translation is CASSHNRGQSGKNIQYF.

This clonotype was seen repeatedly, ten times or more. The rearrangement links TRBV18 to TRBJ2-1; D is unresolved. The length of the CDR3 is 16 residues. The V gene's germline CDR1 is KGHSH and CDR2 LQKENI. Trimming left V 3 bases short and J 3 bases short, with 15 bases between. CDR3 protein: CASSPQTVVGYNEQFF. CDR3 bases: TGTGCCAGCTCACCTCAGACTGTGGTGGGCTACAATGAGCAGTTCTTC.

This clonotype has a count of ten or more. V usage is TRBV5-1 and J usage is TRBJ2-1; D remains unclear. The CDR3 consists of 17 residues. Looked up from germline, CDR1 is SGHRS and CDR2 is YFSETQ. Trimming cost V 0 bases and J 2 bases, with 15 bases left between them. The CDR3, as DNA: TGCGCCAGCAGCTTGGAGGCATTACGGAACGCCTACAATGAGCAGTTCTTC. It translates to CASSLEALRNAYNEQFF.

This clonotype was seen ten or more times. CDR3 DNA: TGCGCCAGCAGCCAGATACAGGATTATAGCAATCAGCCCCAGCATTTT. It is translated as CASSQIQDYSNQPQHF. This sequence joins TRBV4-1 and TRBJ1-5; weak D call: TRBD1 (5 bases). Trimming stripped 3 bases from V and 0 bases from J, with 12 bases between. This CDR3 region has 16 residues. Germline V CDR1 and CDR2: MGHRA, YSYEKL.

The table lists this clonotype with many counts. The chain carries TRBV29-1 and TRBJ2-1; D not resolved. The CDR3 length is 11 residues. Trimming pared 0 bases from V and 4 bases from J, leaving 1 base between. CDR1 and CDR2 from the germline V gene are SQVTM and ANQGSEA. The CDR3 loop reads CSVEDYNEQFF. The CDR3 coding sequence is TGCAGCGTTGAAGATTACAATGAGCAGTTCTTC.

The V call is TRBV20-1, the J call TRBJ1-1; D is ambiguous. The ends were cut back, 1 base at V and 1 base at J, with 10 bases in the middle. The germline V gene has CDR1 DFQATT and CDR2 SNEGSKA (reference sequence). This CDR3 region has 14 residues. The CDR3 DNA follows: TGCAGTGCTAGAGCCGTGAGGGAGAACACTGAAGCTTTCTTT. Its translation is CSARAVRENTEAFF.

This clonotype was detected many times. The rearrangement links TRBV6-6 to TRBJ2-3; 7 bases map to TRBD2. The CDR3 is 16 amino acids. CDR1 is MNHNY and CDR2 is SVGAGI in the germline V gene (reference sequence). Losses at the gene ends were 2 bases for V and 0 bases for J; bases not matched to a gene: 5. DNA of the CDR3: TGTGCCAGCAGTTACGATCTAGCGGAGAGCACAGATACGCAGTATTTT. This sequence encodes CASSYDLAESTDTQYF.

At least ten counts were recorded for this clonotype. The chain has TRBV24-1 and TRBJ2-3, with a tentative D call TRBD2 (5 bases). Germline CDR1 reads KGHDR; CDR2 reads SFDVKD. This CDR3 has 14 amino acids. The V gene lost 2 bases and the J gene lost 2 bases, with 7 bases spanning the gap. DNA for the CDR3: TGTGCCACCAGTGATTCCGGGAACACAGATACGCAGTATTTT. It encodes CATSDSGNTDTQYF.

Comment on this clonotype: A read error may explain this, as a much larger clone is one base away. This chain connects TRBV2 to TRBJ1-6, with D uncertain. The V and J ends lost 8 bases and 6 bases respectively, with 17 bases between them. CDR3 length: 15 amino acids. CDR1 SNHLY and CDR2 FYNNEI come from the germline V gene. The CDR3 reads CASWIERARNSPLHF. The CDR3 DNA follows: TGTGCCAGCTGGATTGAAAGGGCACGTAATTCACCCCTCCACTTT.

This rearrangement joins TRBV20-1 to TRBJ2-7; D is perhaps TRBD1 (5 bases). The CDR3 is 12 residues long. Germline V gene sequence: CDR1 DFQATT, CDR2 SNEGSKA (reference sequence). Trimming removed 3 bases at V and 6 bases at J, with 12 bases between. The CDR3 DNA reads TGCAGTGCTAGTCGGGTGGGGCCCGAGCAGTACTTC. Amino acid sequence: CSASRVGPEQYF.

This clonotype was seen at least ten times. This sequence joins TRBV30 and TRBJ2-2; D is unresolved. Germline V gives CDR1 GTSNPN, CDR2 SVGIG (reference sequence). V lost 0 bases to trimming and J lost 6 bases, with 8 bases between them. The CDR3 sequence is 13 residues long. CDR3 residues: CAWSVTWAGELFF. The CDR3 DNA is TGTGCCTGGAGTGTAACCTGGGCCGGGGAGCTGTTTTTT.

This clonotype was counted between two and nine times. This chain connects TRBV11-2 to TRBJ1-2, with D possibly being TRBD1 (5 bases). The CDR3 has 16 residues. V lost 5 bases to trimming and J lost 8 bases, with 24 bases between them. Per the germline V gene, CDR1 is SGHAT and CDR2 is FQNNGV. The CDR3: CASSPPYHRFLMGYTF. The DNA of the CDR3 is TGTGCCAGCAGCCCCCCCTATCACAGGTTTTTGATGGGCTACACCTTC.

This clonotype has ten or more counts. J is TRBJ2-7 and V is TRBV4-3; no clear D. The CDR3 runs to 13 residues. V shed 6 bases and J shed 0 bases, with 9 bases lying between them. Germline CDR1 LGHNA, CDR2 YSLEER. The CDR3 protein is CASSHSSSYEQYF. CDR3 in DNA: TGCGCCAGCAGTCACAGTAGCTCCTACGAGCAGTACTTC.